The clone carrying this T cell receptor (beta chain) was observed a few times. Its antigen is as yet unknown. The germline V and J ends were trimmed by 4 bases and 5 bases, with 16 bases remaining between them. The CDR3 has 14 residues. The germline V gene encodes CDR1 SQVTM and CDR2 ANQGSEA. The data belong to a study of cytomegalovirus exposure and HLA in healthy donors. Study-wide results and limits: It was reported in a later analysis that an Asian-associated ancestry cluster showed fewer N-insertions than the approximately 700-donor mean. For most subjects, TCR beta sequences were reported to predict HLA-A and HLA-B alleles with accuracy. Associated with HLA alleles at 0.05 false discovery rate in a later analysis were over 15,000 TCR beta sequences.

It was with 60 Vbeta and 13 Jbeta primers that the PCR ran. Here immunoSEQ multiplex PCR was the method, and the copy in TCRdb shows in-frame clones only, minus some. The table shows under 70,000 clones, with 70% occurring only once. The TCR originated in a woman in her fifties or sixties in good health and CMV-seropositive. The chain recombines TRBV29-1 with TRBJ2-3; D is uncertain. Sequencing was done on a sample of PBMCs. The CDR3 bases are TGCAGCGTTGGGGTCGTGAGACTTCAAGATACGCAGTATTTT. This translates into CSVGVVRLQDTQYF.